The 19 T cell receptor beta chains given below trace back to one sample, sequenced in a study of CD8 T cells in ankylosing spondylitis. One entry per CDR3 protein, called by TCRdb with MiXCR from the 5' RACE reads. The sample shows around 88,000 distinct CDR3 sequences, around 9.4% of them seen only once. The sample taken for sequencing was blood, either unsorted or a sorted T cell fraction (not recorded which). The origin of the receptors is a male donor with ankylosing spondylitis or in good health (not recorded which).

This clonotype has ten or more counts. The chain combines TRBV5-1 with TRBJ2-3, with TRBD2 as a possible D gene (5 bases). Trimming left V 5 bases short and J 1 base short, with 11 bases between. Germline CDR1 and CDR2: SGHRS and YFSETQ. The CDR3 is 14 amino acids. The CDR3 sequence is CASRLEIGTDTQYF. The CDR3 DNA follows: TGCGCCAGCAGACTAGAGATTGGCACAGATACGCAGTATTTT.

This clonotype has ten or more counts. The V gene is TRBV20-1, the J gene TRBJ2-2; 9 bases fit TRBD1. Germline lookup yields CDR1 DFQATT and CDR2 SNEGSKA (reference sequence). Unmatched junction bases numbered 8, after V lost 3 bases and J lost 6 bases. This CDR3 is 15 amino acids long. In DNA form, the CDR3 reads TGCAGTGCTAGTCCCGGACAGGGGAGAGCCGGGGAGCTGTTTTTT. This gives the protein CSASPGQGRAGELFF.

This clonotype was recorded at least ten times. The chain links TRBV9 to TRBJ1-1; 8 nucleotides agree with TRBD1. Unmatched junction bases numbered 5, after V lost 0 bases and J lost 1 base. This CDR3 comprises 16 residues. CDR1 is SGDLS and CDR2 is YYNGEE in the germline V gene. CDR3 nucleotide sequence: TGTGCCAGCAGCGTAGATGGACAGGGAGGGAACACTGAAGCTTTCTTT. It encodes CASSVDGQGGNTEAFF.

Only a few counts were recorded for this clonotype. This rearrangement joins TRBV5-1 to TRBJ1-6; no clear D gene. Trimming pared 5 bases from V and 1 base from J, leaving 10 bases between. The CDR3 runs to 15 residues. Germline assignment: CDR1 SGHRS and CDR2 YFSETQ. The CDR3 protein is CASRSADSYNSPLHF. CDR3 DNA: TGCGCCAGCAGATCAGCTGATTCCTATAATTCACCCCTCCACTTT.

At least ten counts were recorded for this clonotype. The V gene is TRBV6-2 or TRBV6-3, the J gene TRBJ1-1; D may be TRBD1 (5 bases). The V end was cut by 2 bases, the J end by 8 bases, with 15 bases between. Germline values: CDR1 MNHEY, CDR2 SVGEGT. This CDR3 has 14 amino acids. DNA of the CDR3: TGTGCCAGCAGTTACAATCCGAGGGACGGGGAAGCTTTCTTT. Encoded protein: CASSYNPRDGEAFF.

Ten or more counts support this clonotype. This chain joins TRBV28 and TRBJ2-5; tentatively, D is TRBD2 (5 bases). Trimming shortened V by 6 bases and J by 4 bases, and 21 bases separated the two germline ends. The CDR3 is 16 residues long. CDR1 is MDHEN, CDR2 SYDVKM, per germline. In DNA, the CDR3 is TGTGCCAGCAGATGGACTCGGACGGTACGTCGAGAGACCCAGTACTTC. This codes for CASRWTRTVRRETQYF.

This clonotype has a count of ten or more. This sequence joins TRBV29-1 and TRBJ1-3; D gene uncertain. The V gene's germline CDR1 is SQVTM and CDR2 ANQGSEA. V lost 6 bases and J 2 bases, leaving 17 bases between the germline ends. The CDR3 has 15 amino acids. This CDR3 reads CSVEPSGPTGNTIYF. The CDR3 DNA follows: TGCAGCGTCGAGCCATCAGGACCCACTGGAAACACCATATATTTT.

This clonotype was seen at least ten times. The CDR3 DNA sequence: TGTGCCAGCAGCCCAGTCGGGGGCGGGGGTTACAATGAGCAGTTCTTC. The encoded protein is CASSPVGGGGYNEQFF. The chain employs TRBV7-8 and TRBJ2-1; maybe TRBD2 (7 bases). V was shortened by 5 bases and J by 4 bases, with 18 bases between the two germline ends. Germline values: CDR1 SGHVS, CDR2 FQNEAQ. The length of the CDR3 is 16 residues.

This clonotype was detected many times. The gene calls are TRBV6-1 and TRBJ2-7, with D maybe TRBD2 (5 bases). CDR3 length: 15 amino acids. Germline values: CDR1 MNHNS, CDR2 SASEGT. V was pared by 5 bases and J by 0 bases, with 14 bases between. The CDR3 reads CASSTGVSSSYEQYF. In DNA form, the CDR3 reads TGTGCCAGCAGTACCGGGGTTTCGAGCTCCTACGAGCAGTACTTC.

At least ten counts were recorded for this clonotype. This chain links TRBV11-3 with TRBJ2-1; possibly TRBD2 for D (5 bases). Trimming took 6 bases from V and 4 from J, leaving 13 bases between them. Germline CDR1 and CDR2: SGHNT and YENEEA. The length of the CDR3 is 14 residues. The CDR3 reads CASRAKTGYNEQFF. CDR3 bases: TGTGCCAGCAGAGCGAAGACGGGATACAATGAGCAGTTCTTC.

Concerning this clonotype: A much larger clone sits a single nucleotide away, making a read error possible. The chain joins TRBV11-1 to TRBJ2-7; 8 bases match TRBD1. V shed 10 bases and J 0 bases; nucleotides not matched to a gene: 14. This CDR3 has 16 amino acids. Germline lookup yields CDR1 SGHAT and CDR2 FQDESV (reference sequence). Here the CDR3 reads CAIGGAMGQVSYEQYF. The CDR3 DNA is TGTGCCATCGGAGGGGCTATGGGACAGGTCTCCTACGAGCAGTACTTC.

Ten or more counts support this clonotype. The rearrangement uses TRBV2 and TRBJ2-7; maybe TRBD1 (5 bases). The CDR3 is made up of 12 amino acids. Between the trimmed V and J ends, which lost 3 bases and 3 bases, there was a span of 6 bases. Germline assignment: CDR1 SNHLY and CDR2 FYNNEI. The CDR3 coding sequence is TGTGCCAGCAGTGACAGGGACTACGAGCAGTACTTC. It translates to CASSDRDYEQYF.

The sample holds a few counts of this clonotype. The rearrangement joins TRBV5-1 to TRBJ1-5; D is unclear. The CDR3 has 15 amino acids. Germline CDR1 and CDR2: SGHRS and YFSETQ. The V end was cut by 0 bases, the J end by 4 bases, with 11 bases between. This CDR3 is CASSLGLSSNQPQHF. CDR3 DNA: TGCGCCAGCAGCTTGGGCCTCAGCTCGAATCAGCCCCAGCATTTT.

The chain couples TRBV7-9 to TRBJ1-6; TRBD1 matches 10 bases. Germline V gene lookup returns CDR1 SEHNR and CDR2 FQNEAQ (reference sequence). The CDR3 has 15 amino acids. J gave up 4 bases and V 6 bases, and 3 bases lay outside the gene matches. This CDR3 reads CASSPGQGYNSPLHF. DNA of the CDR3: TGTGCCAGCAGTCCGGGACAGGGGTATAATTCACCCCTCCACTTT.

Many counts were recorded for this clonotype. This chain links TRBV7-6 with TRBJ1-3; 9 nucleotides align to TRBD1. The germline V gene encodes CDR1 SGHVS and CDR2 FNYEAQ. The CDR3 runs to 18 residues. With 3 bases clipped from V and 4 bases from J, the junction kept 13 bases outside the gene matches. CDR3 residues: CASSLGTGRTKTGNTIYF. Written as DNA, the CDR3 is TGTGCCAGCAGCTTGGGGACAGGGAGGACTAAAACCGGAAACACCATATATTTT.

This clonotype was counted many times. The chain combines TRBV10-3 with TRBJ2-7; D possibly corresponds to TRBD1 (6 bases). V shed 2 bases and J shed 5 bases, with 10 bases lying between them. The germline CDR1 and CDR2 sequences are ENHRY and SYGVKD. The CDR3 contains 13 residues. The CDR3 nucleotides are TGTGCCATCAGTGAGGCTGGGGGCGACGAGCAGTACTTC. Encoded protein: CAISEAGGDEQYF.

This clonotype was seen repeatedly, ten times or more. V and J are TRBV6-5 and TRBJ1-5; a weak D match, TRBD1 (6 bases). Germline V gives CDR1 MNHEY, CDR2 SVGAGI. The V gene lost 6 bases and the J gene lost 0 bases, with 12 bases spanning the gap. CDR3 length: 15 amino acids. In DNA form, the CDR3 reads TGTGCCAGCAGCGGTGGACAGCATAGCAATCAGCCCCAGCATTTT. It encodes CASSGGQHSNQPQHF.

The V call is TRBV2, the J call TRBJ2-7; perhaps TRBD1 as D (6 bases). The germline V gene encodes CDR1 SNHLY and CDR2 FYNNEI. The CDR3 contains 13 residues. The ends were cut back, 8 bases at V and 0 bases at J, with 11 bases in the middle. This CDR3 is CASLDRNSYEQYF. Here the CDR3 DNA reads TGTGCCAGCCTGGACAGAAACTCCTACGAGCAGTACTTC.

This clonotype showed up many times. The J gene is TRBJ2-7, the V gene TRBV10-3, with 8 bases lining up with TRBD1. Trimming took 8 bases from V and 2 from J; bases not matched to a gene: 5. CDR1 is ENHRY and CDR2 is SYGVKD in the germline V gene. CDR3 length equals 13 residues. CDR3 sequence reads: CAIARQGPYEQYF. The DNA of the CDR3 is TGTGCCATCGCGCGACAGGGGCCCTACGAGCAGTACTTC.